Shown below are 17 T cell receptor beta chains from a single sample sequenced in a study of blood T cell repertoires in COVID-19. Some clones are missing from TCRdb's copy, which holds only in-frame ones; the method was immunoSEQ multiplex PCR. Among approximately 450,000 clones listed, roughly 89% were seen once. Specimen: peripheral blood. These receptors originate from a woman between 25 and 40 years old with acute or convalescent COVID-19.

The chain uses TRBV5-1 and TRBJ2-1, with TRBD1 identical over 7 bases. V lost 7 bases to trimming and J lost 2 bases; unmatched junction nucleotides: 9. The CDR3 has 15 residues. The germline V gene has CDR1 SGHRS and CDR2 YFSETQ. In DNA, the CDR3 is TGCGCCAGCTCCAGCCGTACAGGGGCCTACAATGAGCAGTTCTTC. Translated: CASSSRTGAYNEQFF. The full variable domain, its missing parts supplied by reference TRBV5-1 and TRBJ2-1, is KAGVTQTPRYLIKTRGQQVTLSCSPISGHRSVSWYQQTPGQGLQFLFEYFSETQRNKGNFPGRFSGRQFSNSRSEMNVSTLELGDSALYLCASSSRTGAYNEQFFGPGTRLTVL.

This sequence joins TRBV28 and TRBJ2-1; D not resolved. The CDR3 runs to 11 residues. V was clipped by 2 bases and J by 6 bases, with 2 bases between them. The germline V gene encodes CDR1 MDHEN and CDR2 SYDVKM. The CDR3 protein is CASSLLNEQFF. For the CDR3, the DNA is TGTGCCAGCAGTTTACTCAATGAGCAGTTCTTC.

Remarks on this clone: This sample also contains other DNA sequences that code for the same CDR3. This chain joins TRBV3-1 (or the pseudogene TRBV3-2) and TRBJ1-3; D is possibly TRBD1 (5 bases). The CDR3 sequence is 13 residues long. Looked up from germline, CDR1 is LGHDT and CDR2 is YNNKEL (reference sequence). The ends were cut back, 3 bases at V and 3 bases at J, with 6 bases in the middle. The CDR3 reads CASSQGLGNTIYF. For the CDR3, the DNA is TGTGCCAGCAGCCAGGGGCTTGGAAACACCATATATTTT.

This CDR3 is CASTLAPASYEQYF. The CDR3 DNA follows: TGTGCCAGCACTCTGGCCCCCGCCTCCTACGAGCAGTACTTC. The chain carries TRBV6-6 and TRBJ2-7; the D is unclear. The CDR3 consists of 14 residues. The V end was cut by 7 bases, the J end by 0 bases, with 13 bases between. Germline V gene lookup returns CDR1 MNHNY and CDR2 SVGAGI (reference sequence).

As DNA, the CDR3 is TGTGCCAGCAGTACGGGGGTTTCAACTGGGGCCAACGTCCTGACTTTC. As protein: CASSTGVSTGANVLTF. The rearrangement links TRBV2 to TRBJ2-6; tentatively, D is TRBD2 (6 bases). Trimming shortened V by 5 bases and J by 2 bases, and 13 bases separated the two germline ends. CDR3 length equals 16 residues. Germline V lookup: CDR1 SNHLY, CDR2 FYNNEI.

V is TRBV27 and J is TRBJ1-6; 10 nucleotides align to TRBD1. The germline gives CDR1 MNHEY, CDR2 SMNVEV (reference sequence). This CDR3 has 15 residues. The V segment lost 2 bases and the J segment 9 bases; nucleotides outside the gene matches: 4. CDR3 bases: TGTGCCAGCAGTTTAAGGGACAGGGGCGGTTCACCCCTCCACTTT. It codes for CASSLRDRGGSPLHF.

The J gene is TRBJ2-7, the V gene TRBV6-5; TRBD2 agrees at 7 bases. Germline V gene data show CDR1 as MNHEY and CDR2 as SVGAGI. The CDR3 spans 13 residues. Trimming at V came to 7 bases and at J to 2 bases, leaving 5 bases not matched to a gene. In nucleotides, the CDR3 is TGTGCCAGCAATCAACGGGGGGCCTACGAGCAGTACTTC. It specifies CASNQRGAYEQYF.

The genes are TRBV11-2 and TRBJ2-7, with 13 positions matching TRBD2. The CDR3 length is 14 residues. V was pared by 4 bases and J by 6 bases, with 3 bases of the junction left unmatched. Germline values: CDR1 SGHAT, CDR2 FQNNGV. The CDR3 coding sequence is TGTGCCAGCAGCTGGACTAGCGGGGGCACCGAGCAGTACTTC. Translated, it gives CASSWTSGGTEQYF.

The gene calls are TRBV9 and TRBJ2-2, with D uncertain. Germline V gene sequence: CDR1 SGDLS, CDR2 YYNGEE. The CDR3 has 14 amino acids. The V and J ends lost 0 bases and 6 bases respectively, with 9 bases between them. CDR3 amino acids: CASSVVPESGELFF. CDR3 nucleotides: TGTGCCAGCAGCGTAGTTCCTGAGTCCGGGGAGCTGTTTTTT.

The genes are TRBV9 and TRBJ1-5, with 7 bases fitting TRBD1. Germline V gives CDR1 SGDLS, CDR2 YYNGEE. V trimming: 4 bases; J trimming: 6 bases; junction bases outside the gene matches: 4. CDR3 length: 13 amino acids. The CDR3 loop is CASSPQGTQPQHF. DNA of the CDR3: TGTGCCAGCAGCCCACAGGGGACTCAGCCCCAGCATTTT.

The V gene is TRBV27, the J gene TRBJ2-7, with D possibly TRBD1 on 5 matching bases. In germline, CDR1 is MNHEY, CDR2 SMNVEV (reference sequence). V dropped 0 bases and J dropped 5 bases, with 17 bases sitting between them. The CDR3 runs to 16 residues. In DNA form, the CDR3 reads TGTGCCAGCAGTTTATCGATTTACGCAGGGCTCGACGAGCAGTACTTC. Protein: CASSLSIYAGLDEQYF.

This chain connects TRBV9 to TRBJ2-3; no clear D gene. The germline gives CDR1 SGDLS, CDR2 YYNGEE. Trimming pared 0 bases from V and 4 bases from J, leaving 9 bases between. The CDR3 loop spans 14 amino acids. The CDR3 reads CASSVDAVPDTQYF. CDR3 nucleotide sequence: TGTGCCAGCAGCGTAGATGCGGTCCCAGATACGCAGTATTTT.

The rearrangement links TRBV11-2 to TRBJ1-6; D not certain. The V end was cut by 0 bases, the J end by 5 bases, with 17 bases between. Looked up from germline, CDR1 is SGHAT and CDR2 is FQNNGV. The CDR3 spans 18 residues. CDR3 region: CASSLDAFLPGDNSPLHF. The CDR3, as DNA: TGTGCCAGCAGCTTAGATGCTTTCCTCCCCGGGGATAATTCACCCCTCCACTTT.

CDR3 protein: CASSLVKTHQPQHF. CDR3 nucleotide sequence: TGTGCCAGCAGCTTAGTAAAAACACATCAGCCCCAGCATTTT. The chain carries TRBV7-8 and TRBJ1-5, with D uncertain. Germline V gene data show CDR1 as SGHVS and CDR2 as FQNEAQ. This CDR3 spans 14 amino acids. V lost 1 base and J lost 5, with 9 bases in between. Drawing the rest from reference TRBV7-8 and TRBJ1-5, the complete variable domain is GAGVSQSPRYKVAKRGQDVALRCDPISGHVSLFWYQQALGQGPEFLTYFQNEAQLDKSGLPSDRFFAERPEGSVSTLKIQRTQQEDSAVYLCASSLVKTHQPQHFGDGTRLSIL.

V usage is TRBV6-1 and J usage is TRBJ1-1; no clear D gene. Germline V CDR1 and CDR2: MNHNS, SASEGT. This CDR3 has 15 residues. Trimming removed 1 base from V and 4 bases from J, with 13 bases in between. The CDR3 loop is CASSEGLGRITEAFF. The CDR3 DNA reads TGTGCCAGCAGTGAAGGGTTGGGCAGAATCACTGAAGCTTTCTTT.

The chain combines TRBV2 with TRBJ1-5, with TRBD1 identical over 7 bases. CDR3 length: 16 amino acids. V gave up 4 bases and J gave up 2 bases; unmatched junction bases: 8. Germline assignment: CDR1 SNHLY and CDR2 FYNNEI. The CDR3: CASSGDRAAGNQPQHF. In DNA form, the CDR3 reads TGTGCCAGCAGTGGAGACAGGGCAGCAGGCAATCAGCCCCAGCATTTT.

The chain carries TRBV4-1 and TRBJ1-2; D uncertain. CDR1 is MGHRA, CDR2 YSYEKL, per germline. With 1 base removed from V and 0 bases from J, the gap between germline ends came to 9 bases. This CDR3 is built from 15 residues. CDR3 region: CASSQAPGANYGYTF. In nucleotides, the CDR3 is TGCGCCAGCAGCCAAGCGCCGGGAGCTAACTATGGCTACACCTTC.